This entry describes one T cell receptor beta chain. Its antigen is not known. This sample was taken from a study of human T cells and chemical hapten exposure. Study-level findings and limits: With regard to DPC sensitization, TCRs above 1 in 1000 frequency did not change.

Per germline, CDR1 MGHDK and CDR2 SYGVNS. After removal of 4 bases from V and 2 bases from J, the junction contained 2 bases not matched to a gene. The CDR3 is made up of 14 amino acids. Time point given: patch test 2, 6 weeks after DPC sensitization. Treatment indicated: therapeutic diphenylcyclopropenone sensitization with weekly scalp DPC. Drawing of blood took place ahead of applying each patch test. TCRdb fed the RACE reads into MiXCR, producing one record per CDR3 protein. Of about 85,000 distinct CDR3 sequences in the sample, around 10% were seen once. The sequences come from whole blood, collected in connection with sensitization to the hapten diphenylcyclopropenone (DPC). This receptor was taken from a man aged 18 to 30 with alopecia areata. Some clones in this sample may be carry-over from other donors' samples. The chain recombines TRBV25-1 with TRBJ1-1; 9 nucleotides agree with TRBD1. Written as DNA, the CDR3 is TGTGCCAGCAGTGCGGACAGGGGCAACACTGAAGCTTTCTTT. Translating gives CASSADRGNTEAFF.